A selection of T cell receptor beta chains follows, all from one sample in a study of blood T cell repertoires in COVID-19. The protocol was immunoSEQ multiplex PCR, while the TCRdb copy is restricted to in-frame clones and leaves out a portion. The sample gives more than 9,000 clones, approximately 87% of which show up once; roughly 13% is in the top ten. Material: peripheral blood. The receptors were gathered from a human donor in a cohort sampled during active COVID-19. Each CDR3 is given with its conserved first and last residue. Fields, in order: D gene, clone size, V gene, J gene, CDR3 protein, CDR3 DNA. D genes are given only for firm matches. Size is omitted from some rows. Given values are once, few, many or a class for expanded clones.

>NA|NA|TRBV6-5|TRBJ1-3
CASIGWANPGNTIYF
TGTGCCAGCATAGGATGGGCCAACCCCGGAAACACCATATATTTT
>NA|NA|TRBV7-9|TRBJ1-4
CASSLDTSNEKLFF
TGTGCCAGCAGCCTGGACACATCTAATGAAAAACTGTTTTTT
>TRBD1|once|TRBV7-9|TRBJ2-2
CASSRQGAGELFF
TGTGCCAGCAGCCGACAGGGGGCTGGGGAGCTGTTTTTT
>NA|NA|TRBV3-1/TRBV3-2|TRBJ1-1
CASSREGAAFF
TGTGCCAGCAGCCGAGAAGGGGCCGCTTTCTTT
>NA|NA|TRBV10-3|TRBJ2-1
CAIDPGTGRLAGYNEQFF
TGTGCCATAGACCCCGGGACAGGGCGTTTAGCGGGATACAATGAGCAGTTCTTC
>TRBD2|NA|TRBV5-4|TRBJ2-1
CASSIGTSGNNEQFF
TGTGCCAGCAGCATCGGGACTAGCGGGAACAATGAGCAGTTCTTC
>TRBD2|once|TRBV5-1|TRBJ2-4
CASSLETWTSGNIQYF
TGCGCCAGCAGCTTGGAGACTTGGACTAGCGGAAACATTCAGTACTTC
>TRBD1|NA|TRBV5-4|TRBJ1-2
CASSLAGQPGPYGYTF
TGTGCCAGCAGCTTGGCGGGACAGCCGGGCCCCTATGGCTACACCTTC
>TRBD1|NA|TRBV28|TRBJ1-2
CASSSGQGASGYTF
TGTGCCAGCAGTTCTGGACAGGGGGCTTCGGGCTACACCTTC
>TRBD1|NA|TRBV7-9|TRBJ1-4
CASSSTGGREKLFF
TGTGCCAGCAGCTCCACAGGGGGACGGGAAAAACTGTTTTTT
>NA|NA|TRBV28|TRBJ2-5
CASSLARQETQYF
TGTGCCAGCAGTTTAGCGCGACAAGAGACCCAGTACTTC
>TRBD2|NA|TRBV6-4|TRBJ2-1
CASSAGTSNEQFF
TGTGCCAGCAGTGCCGGGACTAGCAATGAGCAGTTCTTC
>TRBD1|NA|TRBV27|TRBJ1-4
CASSRTGDEYEKLFF
TGTGCCAGCAGTAGGACAGGGGACGAGTATGAAAAACTGTTTTTT
>TRBD2|few|TRBV15|TRBJ2-2
CATSTAPGGNTGELFF
TGTGCCACCAGCACCGCGCCGGGGGGGAACACCGGGGAGCTGTTTTTT
>TRBD2|NA|TRBV11-2|TRBJ2-2
CASSLGYSWTSGSTGELFF
TGTGCCAGCAGCTTAGGTTACAGTTGGACTAGCGGGAGCACCGGGGAGCTGTTTTTT
>TRBD1|NA|TRBV5-1|TRBJ2-2
CASSLETGGTGELFF
TGCGCCAGCAGCTTGGAGACAGGGGGCACCGGGGAGCTGTTTTTT
>NA|NA|TRBV10-1|TRBJ2-1
CASSVPGFNEQFF
TGCGCCAGCAGTGTTCCGGGTTTCAATGAGCAGTTCTTC
>TRBD1|once|TRBV28|TRBJ1-2
CASSRPRGQNGYTF
TGTGCCAGCAGCCGCCCCAGGGGGCAGAATGGCTACACCTTC
>NA|NA|TRBV6-6|TRBJ2-7
CASSQGDGQYF
TGTGCCAGCAGCCAGGGTGACGGGCAGTACTTC
>TRBD1|NA|TRBV5-1|TRBJ1-4
CASSLDGQATNEKLFF
TGCGCCAGCAGCTTGGACGGACAGGCAACTAATGAAAAACTGTTTTTT
>NA|NA|TRBV5-1|TRBJ1-4
CASSLRGGPEKLFF
TGCGCCAGCAGCTTAAGGGGTGGCCCGGAAAAACTGTTTTTT
>NA|few|TRBV6-1|TRBJ2-7
CASSEDEGSSYEQYF
TGTGCCAGCAGTGAAGACGAGGGCAGCTCCTACGAGCAGTACTTC
>TRBD1|NA|TRBV6-6|TRBJ1-5
CASSFLDRAGNQPQHF
TGTGCCAGCAGTTTCCTCGACAGGGCTGGCAATCAGCCCCAGCATTTT
>NA|NA|TRBV20-1|TRBJ2-3
CSAQTDTQYF
TGCAGTGCTCAAACAGATACGCAGTATTTT
>NA|NA|TRBV9|TRBJ2-5
CASSVSPEVQETQYF
TGTGCCAGCAGCGTATCACCGGAGGTCCAAGAGACCCAGTACTTC
>TRBD1|NA|TRBV6-4|TRBJ2-1
CASSQGESSYNEQFF
TGTGCCAGCAGTCAGGGGGAGAGCTCCTACAATGAGCAGTTCTTC
>TRBD1|medium-sized|TRBV6-5|TRBJ1-5
CASSPGTGQGPQHF
TGTGCCAGCAGTCCCGGGACAGGGCAAGGGCCCCAGCATTTT
>NA|NA|TRBV18|TRBJ2-5
CASSPREPQETQYF
TGTGCCAGCTCACCAAGGGAGCCCCAGGAGACCCAGTACTTC
>NA|NA|TRBV7-9|TRBJ1-5
CASGTGRGGSNQPQHF
TGTGCCAGCGGTACAGGCAGGGGCGGCAGCAATCAGCCCCAGCATTTT
>TRBD1|NA|TRBV27|TRBJ1-5
CASSPLDRGSNQPQHF
TGTGCCAGCAGCCCCCTGGACAGGGGTAGCAATCAGCCCCAGCATTTT
>NA|NA|TRBV20-1|TRBJ1-2
CSASRSRDGYTF
TGCAGTGCTAGTAGGTCTCGGGATGGCTACACCTTC
>TRBD2|NA|TRBV30|TRBJ2-4
CAWSVGLAGGRGDF
TGTGCCTGGAGTGTCGGGCTAGCGGGAGGTCGCGGGGACTTC
>NA|few|TRBV5-1|TRBJ2-7
CASSLAPGVTYEQYF
TGCGCCAGCAGCTTGGCTCCGGGAGTGACCTACGAGCAGTACTTC
>NA|NA|TRBV19|TRBJ1-4
CASRGIGGGFEKLFF
TGTGCCAGTAGAGGGATTGGGGGCGGTTTTGAAAAACTGTTTTTT
>TRBD2|once|TRBV7-9|TRBJ2-3
CASSLASGRDTQYF
TGTGCCAGCAGCTTGGCTAGCGGGAGAGATACGCAGTATTTT
>TRBD1|NA|TRBV28|TRBJ2-1
CASSSTGRNEQFF
TGTGCCAGCAGTTCGACAGGGAGAAATGAGCAGTTCTTC
>NA|NA|TRBV7-6|TRBJ2-1
CASSTKTGSYNEQFF
TGTGCCAGCAGCACAAAGACGGGTTCCTACAATGAGCAGTTCTTC
>TRBD1|NA|TRBV3-1/TRBV3-2|TRBJ1-6
CASSQENQGAGGSPLHF
TGTGCCAGCAGCCAAGAAAACCAGGGGGCGGGTGGTTCACCCCTCCACTTT
>NA|NA|TRBV19|TRBJ1-4
CASSRNNRYSPGNEKLFF
TGTGCCAGTAGTCGAAATAACAGGTACAGCCCCGGGAATGAAAAACTGTTTTTT
>NA|NA|TRBV21-1|TRBJ2-5
CASSKGGSGRARETQYF
TGTGCCAGCAGCAAGGGTGGTAGCGGGAGGGCCAGGGAGACCCAGTACTTC
>NA|NA|TRBV6-1|TRBJ2-3
CASSELEGTSTDTQYF
TGTGCCAGCAGTGAATTGGAGGGGACTAGCACAGATACGCAGTATTTT
>NA|once|TRBV7-9|TRBJ2-1
CASSLTGSKFDEQFF
TGTGCCAGCAGCTTAACAGGGTCTAAGTTCGATGAGCAGTTCTTC
>TRBD1|NA|TRBV27|TRBJ2-1
CASSEMGQGYNEQFF
TGTGCCAGCAGTGAAATGGGACAGGGGTACAATGAGCAGTTCTTC
>NA|NA|TRBV15|TRBJ1-1
CATRKWEDEAFF
TGTGCCACCCGTAAGTGGGAGGATGAAGCTTTCTTT
>TRBD2|NA|TRBV27|TRBJ2-3
CASSLRAGDRPDTQYF
TGTGCCAGCAGTTTACGAGCGGGAGATCGTCCAGATACGCAGTATTTT